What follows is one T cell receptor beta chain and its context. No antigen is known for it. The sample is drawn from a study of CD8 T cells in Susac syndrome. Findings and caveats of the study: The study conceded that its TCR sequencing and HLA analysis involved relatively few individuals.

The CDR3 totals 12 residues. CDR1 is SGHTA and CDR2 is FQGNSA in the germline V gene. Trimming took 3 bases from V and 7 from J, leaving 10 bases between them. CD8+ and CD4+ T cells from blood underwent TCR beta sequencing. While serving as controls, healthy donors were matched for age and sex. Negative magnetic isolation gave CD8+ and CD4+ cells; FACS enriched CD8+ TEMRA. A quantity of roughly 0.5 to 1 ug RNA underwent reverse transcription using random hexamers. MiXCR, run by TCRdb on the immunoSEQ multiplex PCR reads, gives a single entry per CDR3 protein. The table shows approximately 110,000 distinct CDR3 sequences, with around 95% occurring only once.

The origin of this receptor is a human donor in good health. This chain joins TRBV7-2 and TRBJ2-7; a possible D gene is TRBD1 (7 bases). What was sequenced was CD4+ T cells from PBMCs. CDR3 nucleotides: TGTGCCAGCAGCTTCCCAGGGGGGGAGCAGTACTTC. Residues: CASSFPGGEQYF.